Each of the 5 T cell receptor beta chains below was sequenced from the same sample in a study of cytomegalovirus exposure and HLA in healthy donors. Amplification used 60 Vbeta primers and 13 Jbeta primers. Data came from immunoSEQ multiplex PCR; TCRdb stores just in-frame clones and leaves some out. The sample yields around 130,000 clones, more than 65% seen once. The sequenced sample was PBMCs. Every receptor here comes from a man between 18 and 35 years old in good health and CMV-seropositive.

V and J are TRBV6-1 and TRBJ2-3; TRBD1 agrees at 9 bases. The V gene's germline CDR1 is MNHNS and CDR2 SASEGT. The CDR3 runs to 15 residues. After removal of 6 bases from V and 7 bases from J, the junction contained 11 bases not matched to a gene. The CDR3 DNA reads TGTGCCAGCAGCCTCCTACAGGGGGCGGATTATACGCAGTATTTT. Translation gives CASSLLQGADYTQYF.

This chain joins TRBV5-4 and TRBJ2-7; perhaps TRBD1 as D (5 bases). CDR1 SGHNT and CDR2 YYREEE come from the germline V gene (reference sequence). V shed 4 bases and J shed 1 base, with 12 bases lying between them. CDR3 length: 14 residues. The CDR3 DNA sequence: TGTGCCAGCAGCCCTGGGGCTAGGTCCTACGAGCAGTACTTC. Residues: CASSPGARSYEQYF.

As concerns this clone: A junction boundary mismatches the germline segment, possibly from a read error. The chain links TRBV7-9 to TRBJ2-7; possibly TRBD1 for D (6 bases). This CDR3 is 17 amino acids long. The germline V gene encodes CDR1 SEHNR and CDR2 FQNEAQ (reference sequence). This CDR3 is CSSSLVQLGTHSYEQYF. Written as DNA, the CDR3 is TGTTCCAGCAGCTTAGTTCAGTTAGGGACACACTCCTACGAGCAGTACTTC.

The V call is TRBV4-1, the J call TRBJ1-6; tentative D call: TRBD1 (5 bases). Germline loops: CDR1 MGHRA, CDR2 YSYEKL. Trimming shortened V by 4 bases and J by 8 bases, and 12 bases separated the two germline ends. The CDR3 consists of 14 residues. CDR3 coding DNA: TGCGCCAGCAGCCCCCATGGGGGGGATTCACCCCTCCACTTT. It is translated as CASSPHGGDSPLHF.

This chain links TRBV27 with TRBJ2-3; 8 nucleotides line up with TRBD2. The CDR3 sequence is 15 residues long. CDR1 is MNHEY, CDR2 SMNVEV, per germline (reference sequence). With 5 bases clipped from V and 6 bases from J, the junction kept 10 bases outside the gene matches. The CDR3 DNA follows: TGTGCCAGCAGTCGAGCGGGGGCCCGTGCGGATACGCAGTATTTT. It translates to CASSRAGARADTQYF.